The 10 T cell receptor beta chains in this list originate from one sample, sequenced in a study of glioma-infiltrating T cells. Using RNA template, CDR3s of TCR alpha and beta were amplified with iRepertoire arm-PCR. TCRdb ran MiXCR on the multiplex PCR reads and lists one entry per CDR3 protein. The sample gives a few hundred thousand distinct CDR3 sequences, 41% of which show up once; about 11% is in the top ten. Sequenced input: glioma tissue, nonneoplastic brain tissue, or PBMCs (not recorded which). The receptors were gathered from a human donor with low-grade glioma or glioblastoma, undergoing nonglioma brain surgery, or in good health (not recorded which).

This sequence joins TRBV7-2 and TRBJ2-7; TRBD1 matches at 9 bases. The CDR3 loop spans 13 amino acids. Germline V CDR1 and CDR2: SGHTA, FQGNSA. V shed 5 bases, J shed 4 bases, and the junction held 3 bases outside the gene matches. The DNA for the CDR3 is TGTGCCAGCAGCCGTGGACAGGGGTACGAGCAGTACTTC. As protein: CASSRGQGYEQYF.

This clonotype came up many times. This chain joins TRBV20-1 and TRBJ2-5; D unclear. V was shortened by 3 bases and J by 4 bases, with 18 bases between the two germline ends. Germline V gene sequence: CDR1 DFQATT, CDR2 SNEGSKA (reference sequence). The CDR3 covers 15 residues. For the CDR3, the DNA is TGCAGTGCTAGGGACCCATCCGGCGTTGGAGAGACCCAGTACTTC. This translates into CSARDPSGVGETQYF.

To note about this clonotype: A much more abundant neighbour one base away suggests this may be a read error. The chain recombines TRBV27 with TRBJ1-6; D gene unclear. The CDR3 is made up of 13 amino acids. The germline CDR1 and CDR2 sequences are MNHEY and SMNVEV (reference sequence). The CDR3 DNA is TGTGCCAGCAGTTTTACTCTTAATTCAGCCCTCCACTTT. Translated: CASSFTLNSALHF.

This clonotype was seen only a few times. The chain joins TRBV7-2 to TRBJ1-1; TRBD1 matches 8 bases. The germline V gene encodes CDR1 SGHTA and CDR2 FQGNSA. Unmatched junction bases numbered 14, after V lost 7 bases and J lost 4 bases. The CDR3 is 16 residues long. The DNA of the CDR3 is TGTGCCAGCATACTAAAACAGGGGGATTGGGCCACTGAAGCTTTCTTT. As protein: CASILKQGDWATEAFF.

The rearrangement uses TRBV28 and TRBJ2-7, with D possibly TRBD2 on 6 matching bases. The CDR3 length is 16 residues. V lost 8 bases and J 2 bases, leaving 22 bases between the germline ends. Germline assignment: CDR1 MDHEN and CDR2 SYDVKM. The CDR3 coding sequence is TGTGCCAGCTCACCCAGTGGCCGGGACTTGGCCTACGAGCAGTACTTC. Translation gives CASSPSGRDLAYEQYF.

This clonotype was recorded many times. V gene TRBV27 combines with J gene TRBJ2-1; D gene uncertain. The CDR3 runs to 15 residues. V lost 0 bases, J lost 4 bases, and 10 bases lay in between. Germline loops: CDR1 MNHEY, CDR2 SMNVEV (reference sequence). The CDR3 loop is CASSLSSYTYNEQFF. CDR3 DNA sequence: TGTGCCAGCAGTTTATCGAGTTACACATACAATGAGCAGTTCTTC.

This sequence joins TRBV24-1 and TRBJ2-1, with 10 bases aligning to TRBD2. With V trimmed by 4 bases and J by 7 bases, 9 bases remained unmatched. Germline V gene sequence: CDR1 KGHDR, CDR2 SFDVKD. The CDR3 has 16 residues. CDR3 sequence (DNA): TGTGCCACCAGTGACCCCGGGACTAGCGTAGGTAATGAGCAGTTCTTC. Its protein is CATSDPGTSVGNEQFF.

Points on this clonotype: A much larger clone differs from this one at a single base, so this may be a read error. The conserved closing phenylalanine or tryptophan is absent in this CDR3, likely reflecting a read error. The chain links TRBV6-1 to TRBJ2-7; D possibly corresponds to TRBD1 (5 bases). Trimming shortened V by 1 base and J by 2 bases, and 9 bases separated the two germline ends. Germline V CDR1 and CDR2: MNHNS, SASEGT. The length of the CDR3 is 14 residues. The CDR3: CASSEGQFTYEQYL. The CDR3 DNA reads as TGTGCCAGCAGTGAAGGACAGTTTACCTACGAGCAGTACCTC.

Only a few counts were recorded for this clonotype. This chain connects TRBV20-1 to TRBJ1-2; D remains unclear. CDR1 DFQATT and CDR2 SNEGSKA come from the germline V gene (reference sequence). V was clipped by 0 bases and J by 0 bases, with 14 bases between them. This CDR3 contains 16 residues. DNA of the CDR3: TGCAGTGCTAGAGACCCACACCTAGGAACTAACTATGGCTACACCTTC. Translating it yields CSARDPHLGTNYGYTF.

This clonotype was observed a handful of times. The rearrangement links TRBV7-2 to TRBJ1-3, with a possible D match to TRBD1 (5 bases). The germline V gene encodes CDR1 SGHTA and CDR2 FQGNSA. The CDR3 covers 17 residues. Between the trimmed V and J ends, which lost 1 base and 9 bases, there was a span of 22 bases. The CDR3 loop reads CASSLDAGGGPVGTIYF. DNA of the CDR3: TGTGCCAGCAGCTTAGACGCGGGCGGGGGACCGGTGGGCACCATATATTTT.